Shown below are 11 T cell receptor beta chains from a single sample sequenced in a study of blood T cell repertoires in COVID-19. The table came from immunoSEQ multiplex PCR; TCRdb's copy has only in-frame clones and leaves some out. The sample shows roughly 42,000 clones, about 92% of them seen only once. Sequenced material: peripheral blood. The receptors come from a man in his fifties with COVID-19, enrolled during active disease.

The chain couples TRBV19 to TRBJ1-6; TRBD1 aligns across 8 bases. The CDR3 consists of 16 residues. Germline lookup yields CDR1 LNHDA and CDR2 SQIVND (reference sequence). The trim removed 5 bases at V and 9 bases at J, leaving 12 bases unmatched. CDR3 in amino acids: CASSPTRTGLGSPLHF. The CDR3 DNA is TGTGCCAGTAGTCCTACAAGGACAGGGTTGGGTTCACCCCTCCACTTT.

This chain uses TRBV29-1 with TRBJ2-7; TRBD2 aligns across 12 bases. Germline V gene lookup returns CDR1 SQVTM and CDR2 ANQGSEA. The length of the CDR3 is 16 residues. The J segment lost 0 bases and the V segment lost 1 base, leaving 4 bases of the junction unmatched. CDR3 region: CSVEVTSGRSSYEQYF. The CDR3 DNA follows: TGCAGCGTTGAAGTTACTAGCGGGAGGAGCTCCTACGAGCAGTACTTC.

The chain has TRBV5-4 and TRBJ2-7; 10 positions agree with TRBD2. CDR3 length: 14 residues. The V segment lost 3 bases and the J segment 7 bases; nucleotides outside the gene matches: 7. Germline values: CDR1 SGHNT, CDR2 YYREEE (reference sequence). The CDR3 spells CASSSGLALGEQYF. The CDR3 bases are TGTGCCAGCAGCTCGGGACTAGCGCTGGGGGAGCAGTACTTC.

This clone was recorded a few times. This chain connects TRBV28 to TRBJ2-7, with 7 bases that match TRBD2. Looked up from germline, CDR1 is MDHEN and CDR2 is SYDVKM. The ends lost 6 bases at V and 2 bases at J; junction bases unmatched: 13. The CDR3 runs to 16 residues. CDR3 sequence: CASRIGGEGEPYEQYF. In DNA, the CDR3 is TGTGCCAGCAGAATCGGCGGGGAGGGCGAACCCTACGAGCAGTACTTC.

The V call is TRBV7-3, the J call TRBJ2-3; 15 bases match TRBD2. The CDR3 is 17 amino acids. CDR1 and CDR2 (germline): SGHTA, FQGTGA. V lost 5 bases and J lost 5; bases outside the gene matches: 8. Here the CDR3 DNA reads TGTGCCAGCAGCCCCGGGACTAGCGGGAGGAGGGTAGATACGCAGTATTTT. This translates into CASSPGTSGRRVDTQYF. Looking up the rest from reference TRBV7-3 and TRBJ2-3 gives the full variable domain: GAGVSQTPSNKVTEKGKYVELRCDPISGHTALYWYRQSLGQGPEFLIYFQGTGAADDSGLPNDRFFAVRPEGSVSTLKIQRTERGDSAVYLCASSPGTSGRRVDTQYFGPGTRLTVL.

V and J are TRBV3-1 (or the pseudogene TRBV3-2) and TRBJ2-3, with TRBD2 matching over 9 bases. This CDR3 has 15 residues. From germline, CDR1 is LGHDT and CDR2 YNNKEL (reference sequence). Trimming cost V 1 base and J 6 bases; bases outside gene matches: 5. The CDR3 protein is CASSQGGRASDTQYF. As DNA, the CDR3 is TGTGCCAGCAGCCAAGGCGGGAGGGCCTCTGATACGCAGTATTTT.

The CDR3 reads CATAGGRAGWNEQFF. CDR3 coding DNA: TGTGCTACCGCTGGGGGGAGGGCCGGGTGGAATGAGCAGTTCTTC. The chain links TRBV6-5 to TRBJ2-1; TRBD2 matches 7 bases. The CDR3 covers 15 residues. CDR1 is MNHEY, CDR2 SVGAGI, per germline.

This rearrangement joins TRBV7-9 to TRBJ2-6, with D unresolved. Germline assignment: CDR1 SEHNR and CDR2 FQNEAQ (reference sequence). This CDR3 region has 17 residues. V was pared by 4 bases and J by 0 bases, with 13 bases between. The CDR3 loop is CASSWVGSYSGANVLTF. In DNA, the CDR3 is TGTGCCAGCAGCTGGGTGGGCAGTTACTCTGGGGCCAACGTCCTGACTTTC. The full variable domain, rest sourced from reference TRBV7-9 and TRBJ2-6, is DTGVSQNPRHKITKRGQNVTFRCDPISEHNRLYWYRQTLGQGPEFLTYFQNEAQLEKSRLLSDRFSAERPKGSFSTLEIQRTEQGDSAMYLCASSWVGSYSGANVLTFGAGSRLTVL.

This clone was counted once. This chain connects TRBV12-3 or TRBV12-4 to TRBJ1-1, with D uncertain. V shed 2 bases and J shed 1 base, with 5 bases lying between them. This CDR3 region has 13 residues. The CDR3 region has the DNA TGTGCCAGCAGTTTACCCAGGAACACTGAAGCTTTCTTT. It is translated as CASSLPRNTEAFF.

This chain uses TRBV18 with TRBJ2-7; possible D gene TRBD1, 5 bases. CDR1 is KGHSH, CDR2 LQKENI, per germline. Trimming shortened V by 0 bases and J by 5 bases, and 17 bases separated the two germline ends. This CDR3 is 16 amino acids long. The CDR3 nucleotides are TGTGCCAGCTCACCACCGGTAGGCAGGGTAGTCAACGAGCAGTACTTC. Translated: CASSPPVGRVVNEQYF.

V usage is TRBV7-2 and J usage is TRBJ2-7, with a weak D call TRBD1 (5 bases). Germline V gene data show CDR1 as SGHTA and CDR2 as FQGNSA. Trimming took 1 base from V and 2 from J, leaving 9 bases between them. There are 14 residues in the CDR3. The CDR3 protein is CASSLGGWAYEQYF. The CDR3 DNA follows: TGTGCCAGCAGCTTAGGGGGCTGGGCCTACGAGCAGTACTTC.